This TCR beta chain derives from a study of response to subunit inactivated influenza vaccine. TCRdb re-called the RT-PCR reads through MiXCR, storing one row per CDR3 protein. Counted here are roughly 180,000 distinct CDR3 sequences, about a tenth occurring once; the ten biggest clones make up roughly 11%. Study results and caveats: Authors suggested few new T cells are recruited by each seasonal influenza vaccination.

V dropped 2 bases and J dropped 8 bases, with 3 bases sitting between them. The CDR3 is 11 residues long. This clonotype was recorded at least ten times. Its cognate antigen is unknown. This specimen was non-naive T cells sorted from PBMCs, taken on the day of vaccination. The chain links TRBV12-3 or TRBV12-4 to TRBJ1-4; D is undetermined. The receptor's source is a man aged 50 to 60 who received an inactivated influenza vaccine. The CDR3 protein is CASSLFEKLFF. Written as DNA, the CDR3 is TGTGCCAGCAGTTTATTCGAAAAACTGTTTTTT.